Listed below are T cell receptor beta chains from one sample, sequenced in a study of lymphopenia after photon versus proton radiotherapy. The table came from immunoSEQ multiplex PCR; TCRdb's copy has only in-frame clones and leaves some out. Among approximately 58,000 clones listed, around 88% were seen once. Material: peripheral blood, obtained from a patient treated with photon-based radiotherapy. These receptors originate from a man aged 50-59 years with gastric cancer. CDR3s include the opening cysteine and the closing phenylalanine or tryptophan. A D gene is named only where the DNA matches it firmly. The size entry is marked missing in some rows and otherwise reads once, few, many or a size class.

TRBD2	-	TRBJ2-7	TRBV19	CASSTSAGLAGVYEQYF	TGTGCCAGTAGTACTTCCGCGGGATTAGCGGGGGTCTACGAGCAGTACTTC
-	-	TRBJ1-6	TRBV7-8	CASSASPASSYNSPLHF	TGTGCCAGCAGCGCCAGTCCAGCGAGCTCCTATAATTCACCCCTCCACTTT
TRBD2	-	TRBJ2-5	TRBV5-1	CASSLREDGETQYF	TGCGCCAGCAGCCTACGGGAGGATGGAGAGACCCAGTACTTC
TRBD2	-	TRBJ2-1	TRBV5-1	CASSPLADYSYNEQFF	TGCGCCAGCAGCCCGCTAGCGGACTACTCCTACAATGAGCAGTTCTTC
TRBD2	-	TRBJ2-7	TRBV5-4	CASRAAGGSYEQYF	TGTGCCAGCCGAGCAGCGGGAGGAAGCTACGAGCAGTACTTC
-	-	TRBJ2-1	TRBV2	CASSYQPEQFF	TGTGCCAGCAGCTACCAGCCCGAGCAGTTCTTC
-	-	TRBJ2-7	TRBV7-2	CASSPSISYEQYF	TGCGCCAGCAGCCCTAGCATCTCCTACGAGCAGTACTTC
-	once	TRBJ1-2	TRBV23-1	CASSKSGTDLPGYTF	TGCGCCAGCAGTAAATCCGGGACGGATCTACCTGGCTACACCTTC
TRBD2	-	TRBJ2-3	TRBV5-1	CASSPTSGRLDTQYF	TGCGCCAGCAGCCCGACTAGCGGGAGACTAGATACGCAGTATTTT
-	-	TRBJ1-3	TRBV7-2	CASSSPRSSGNTIYF	TGTGCCAGCAGCTCCCCCCGTAGCTCTGGAAACACCATATATTTT
-	-	TRBJ1-4	TRBV18	CASSRSGTGNEKLFF	TGTGCCAGCTCACGTTCCGGGACGGGTAATGAAAAACTGTTTTTT
-	-	TRBJ2-3	TRBV5-1	CASSPIGYSTDTQYF	TGCGCCAGCAGCCCAATAGGGTATAGCACAGATACGCAGTATTTT
-	-	TRBJ2-7	TRBV29-1	CSVRADVLEQYF	TGCAGCGTTAGGGCGGATGTCCTCGAGCAGTACTTC
TRBD1	-	TRBJ2-1	TRBV29-1	CSVGGTGYDNEQFF	TGCAGCGTGGGTGGGACAGGGTACGACAATGAGCAGTTCTTC
-	-	TRBJ2-7	TRBV6-1	CASRAGTSTNYEQYF	TGTGCCAGCAGGGCAGGGACTTCGACTAATTACGAGCAGTACTTC
TRBD1	-	TRBJ2-3	TRBV13	CASSPLGQGAADTQYF	TGTGCCAGCAGCCCCCTGGGACAGGGGGCAGCAGATACGCAGTATTTT
-	-	TRBJ2-5	TRBV7-3	CASSLNLGLQETQYF	TGTGCCAGCAGCTTAAATTTGGGCCTACAAGAGACCCAGTACTTC
-	-	TRBJ2-5	TRBV18	CASSPGLTETQYF	TGTGCCAGCTCACCAGGGTTGACGGAGACCCAGTACTTC
-	-	TRBJ1-1	TRBV10-2	CASSESSGGTEAFF	TGCGCCAGCAGTGAGTCGTCAGGCGGGACTGAAGCTTTCTTT
-	once	TRBJ2-3	TRBV6-6	CASRSRATDTQYF	TGTGCCAGCCGAAGCCGGGCGACAGATACGCAGTATTTT
-	few	TRBJ1-2	TRBV5-4	CASSLDSYGYTF	TGTGCCAGCAGTTTAGACAGCTATGGCTACACCTTC
-	-	TRBJ1-4	TRBV2	CASSERAYEKLFF	TGTGCCAGCAGTGAACGGGCCTATGAAAAACTGTTTTTT
-	-	TRBJ2-5	TRBV11-2	CASSLYSQETQYF	TGTGCCAGCAGCTTGTACAGTCAAGAGACCCAGTACTTC
-	-	TRBJ2-1	TRBV4-3	CASSEAASSYNEQFF	TGCGCCAGCAGCGAAGCGGCAAGCTCCTACAATGAGCAGTTCTTC
-	-	TRBJ1-4	TRBV7-2	CASSPFGETNEKLFF	TGTGCCAGCAGCCCCTTCGGGGAAACTAATGAAAAACTGTTTTTT
TRBD2	-	TRBJ2-1	TRBV4-1	CASSQGAGGDEQFF	TGCGCCAGCAGCCAAGGGGCGGGAGGGGATGAGCAGTTCTTC
-	medium-sized	TRBJ1-5	TRBV11-2	CASTQGLGQPQHF	TGTGCCAGCACTCAGGGTTTGGGACAGCCCCAGCATTTT
-	once	TRBJ2-1	TRBV4-3	CASSLAIPGGSYNEQFF	TGCGCCAGCAGCCTTGCTATCCCCGGGGGCTCCTACAATGAGCAGTTCTTC
-	-	TRBJ1-1	TRBV18	CATFRALNEVNTEAFF	TGTGCCACCTTCCGGGCCCTTAACGAGGTGAACACTGAAGCTTTCTTT
-	-	TRBJ2-7	TRBV7-2	CASSPGRHYEQYF	TGTGCCAGCAGCCCGGGACGACACTACGAGCAGTACTTC
-	-	TRBJ2-3	TRBV6-4	CASSDSGGTDTQYF	TGTGCCAGCAGTGACTCTGGCGGGACAGATACGCAGTATTTT
TRBD1	-	TRBJ2-7	TRBV4-1	CASSPWTGQTFEQYF	TGCGCCAGCAGCCCCTGGACAGGGCAGACGTTCGAGCAGTACTTC
TRBD2	-	TRBJ2-7	TRBV30	CAWSTGLAGVSYEQYF	TGTGCCTGGAGTACCGGACTAGCGGGAGTCTCCTACGAGCAGTACTTC
TRBD2	once	TRBJ2-7	TRBV10-3	CAISESVAGEIYEQYF	TGTGCCATCAGTGAGTCGGTGGCGGGAGAGATATACGAGCAGTACTTC
TRBD1	-	TRBJ2-7	TRBV11-2	CASSFGQGYEQYF	TGTGCCAGCAGCTTTGGACAGGGGTACGAGCAGTACTTC
-	-	TRBJ1-2	TRBV5-6	CASSTEVYGYTF	TGTGCCAGCAGCACCGAGGTATATGGCTACACCTTC
-	-	TRBJ1-5	TRBV14	CASSQEGQPQHF	TGTGCCAGCAGCCAAGAAGGACAGCCCCAGCATTTT
-	-	TRBJ1-2	TRBV27	CASSFSVRSGYTF	TGTGCCAGCAGTTTTAGCGTCCGCAGCGGCTACACCTTC
TRBD2	few	TRBJ2-3	TRBV7-8	CASSLMVAGGTDTQYF	TGTGCCAGCAGCTTAATGGTAGCGGGAGGGACAGATACGCAGTATTTT
-	-	TRBJ2-2	TRBV7-2	CASSLQVRVTGELFF	TGTGCCAGCAGTCTACAGGTCAGGGTTACCGGGGAGCTGTTTTTT
TRBD1	-	TRBJ2-1	TRBV25-1	CASSEEGQGVYNEQFF	TGTGCCAGCAGTGAAGAGGGACAGGGAGTCTACAATGAGCAGTTCTTC
-	-	TRBJ2-4	TRBV19	CASSIGQLRRGKNIQYF	TGTGCCAGTAGTATCGGGCAATTAAGGCGTGGCAAAAACATTCAGTACTTC
-	-	TRBJ2-1	TRBV5-1	CASSRRLEGLNEQFF	TGCGCCAGCAGCCGGCGACTCGAAGGGTTGAATGAGCAGTTCTTC
-	-	TRBJ2-7	TRBV4-2	CASAGPSNYEQYF	TGTGCCAGCGCGGGGCCGTCTAACTACGAGCAGTACTTC
TRBD2	-	TRBJ2-3	TRBV7-2	CASSLFSGSSTDTQYF	TGTGCCAGCAGCTTATTCAGCGGGAGCTCCACAGATACGCAGTATTTT
-	-	TRBJ1-2	TRBV5-4	CASSLVASGYGYTF	TGTGCCAGCAGCTTGGTAGCTTCTGGGTATGGCTACACCTTC
-	-	TRBJ2-1	TRBV7-2	CASSPPPGRGRIEEQFF	TGTGCCAGCAGCCCCCCCCCGGGCCGGGGGAGGATAGAGGAGCAGTTCTTC
-	many	TRBJ1-5	TRBV7-8	CASSLGGRDQPQHF	TGTGCCAGCAGCTTGGGGGGCCGGGATCAGCCCCAGCATTTT
TRBD2	-	TRBJ2-1	TRBV19	CASSMAAGAYNEQFF	TGTGCCAGTAGTATGGCAGCGGGGGCCTACAATGAGCAGTTCTTC
-	-	TRBJ1-2	TRBV28	CASSPGQNYGYTF	TGTGCCAGCAGTCCCGGACAGAACTATGGCTACACCTTC
-	once	TRBJ2-7	TRBV11-2	CASSLGVDYEQYF	TGTGCCAGCAGCTTAGGGGTCGACTACGAGCAGTACTTC
TRBD1	-	TRBJ1-1	TRBV18	CASSPQTGKDTEAFF	TGTGCCAGCTCCCCACAGACAGGGAAGGACACTGAAGCTTTCTTT
-	-	TRBJ1-2	TRBV30	CAWKPGYTF	TGTGCCTGGAAGCCTGGCTACACCTTC
-	-	TRBJ1-5	TRBV13	CASSLRVFSNQPQHF	TGTGCCAGCAGCTTAAGAGTGTTTAGCAATCAGCCCCAGCATTTT